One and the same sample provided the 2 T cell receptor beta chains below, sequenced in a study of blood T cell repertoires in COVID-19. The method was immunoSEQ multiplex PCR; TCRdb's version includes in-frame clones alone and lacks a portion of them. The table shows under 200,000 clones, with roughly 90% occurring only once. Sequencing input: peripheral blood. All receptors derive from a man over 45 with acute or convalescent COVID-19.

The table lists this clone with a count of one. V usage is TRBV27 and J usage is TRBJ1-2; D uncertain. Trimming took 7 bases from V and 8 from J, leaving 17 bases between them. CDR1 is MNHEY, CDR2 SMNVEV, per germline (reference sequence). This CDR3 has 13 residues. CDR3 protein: CASTSNPLNGYTF. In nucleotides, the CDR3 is TGTGCCAGCACCTCAAATCCCCTAAACGGCTACACCTTC.

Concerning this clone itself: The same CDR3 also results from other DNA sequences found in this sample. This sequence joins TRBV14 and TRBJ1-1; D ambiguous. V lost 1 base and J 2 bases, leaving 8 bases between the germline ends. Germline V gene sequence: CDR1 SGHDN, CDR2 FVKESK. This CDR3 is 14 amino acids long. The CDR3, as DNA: TGTGCCAGCAGCCAAGGGGCCAGAAACACTGAAGCTTTCTTT. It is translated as CASSQGARNTEAFF.